This T cell receptor (beta chain) was identified in a study of regulatory T cells in long-lasting Graves disease. Overall study context: Disease was considered persistent Graves' disease after over 5 years of antithyroid drugs (with positive TSH receptor antibodies). The study's findings and limits: Sharing of public clonotypes was greater in persistent patients (over 2,500) than in new patients (approximately 940). There was favoring of TRBV28, TRBJ1-2 and TRBJ2-5 in persistent disease.

Time point indicated: persistent/refractory GD, antithyroid drugs over 5 years with positive TRAb. Isolated PBMC RNA provided the starting material for the TCR library. An endocrinology department located in Xi'an, China, was where the patients came from. Relying on iRepertoire HTBI primers and Arm-PCR of CDR3 regions, the team built TCR beta libraries. From the multiplex PCR reads, TCRdb called clonotypes with MiXCR, one entry per CDR3 protein. The sample lists hundreds of thousands of distinct CDR3 sequences, roughly 23% seen once, with about 13% in the top ten. The CDR3 totals 13 residues. In germline, CDR1 is GTSNPN, CDR2 SVGIG (reference sequence). Trimming removed 5 bases from V and 4 bases from J; junction bases left unmatched: 6. With respect to this clonotype: Its cognate antigen is unknown.

The rearrangement uses TRBV30 and TRBJ2-5, with 8 nucleotides matching TRBD1. The source material was peripheral blood mononuclear cells (PBMCs), sampled when the disease was refractory, from a patient treated with antithyroid drugs. The sequence was obtained from a female donor with Graves disease. The CDR3 sequence: CAWGQGGGETQYF. The DNA of the CDR3 is TGTGCCTGGGGACAGGGTGGCGGAGAGACCCAGTACTTC. The whole variable domain, remainder taken from reference TRBV30 and TRBJ2-5, is SQTIHQWPATLVQPVGSPLSLECTVEGTSNPNLYWYRQAAGRGLQLLFYSVGIGQISSEVPQNLSASRPQDRQFILSSKKLLLSDSGFYLCAWGQGGGETQYFGPGTRLLVL.